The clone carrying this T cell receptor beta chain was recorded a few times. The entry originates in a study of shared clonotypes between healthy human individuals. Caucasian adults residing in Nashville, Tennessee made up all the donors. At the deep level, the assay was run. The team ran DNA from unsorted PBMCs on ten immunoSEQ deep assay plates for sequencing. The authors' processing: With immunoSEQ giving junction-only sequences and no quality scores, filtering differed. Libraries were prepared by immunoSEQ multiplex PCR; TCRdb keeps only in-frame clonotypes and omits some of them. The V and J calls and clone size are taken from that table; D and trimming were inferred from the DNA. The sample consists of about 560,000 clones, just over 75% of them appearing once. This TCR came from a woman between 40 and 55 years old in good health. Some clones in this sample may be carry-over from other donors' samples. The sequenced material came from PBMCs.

The CDR3 protein is CASSYSWGQETQYF. The CDR3 DNA is TGTGCCAGCAGTTACTCATGGGGCCAAGAGACCCAGTACTTC. The V gene is TRBV6-5, the J gene TRBJ2-5; D is ambiguous. The CDR3 covers 14 residues. In germline, CDR1 is MNHEY, CDR2 SVGAGI. Trimming took 0 bases from V and 1 from J, leaving 6 bases between them.